The clone carrying this T cell receptor beta chain was detected only a few times. The data are from a study of shared clonotypes between healthy human individuals. There were no recent acute infections or vaccinations among the donors, who were healthy HIV-negative adults. Everyone who donated was a Caucasian adult who lived in Nashville, Tennessee. Trimming removed 3 bases at V and 0 bases at J, with 12 bases between. The germline V gene has CDR1 SGDLS and CDR2 YYNGEE. This CDR3 has 16 amino acids. Libraries were prepared by immunoSEQ multiplex PCR; TCRdb keeps only in-frame clonotypes and omits some of them. Of roughly 1,000,000 clones in the sample, approximately 80% were seen once.

The TCR was taken from a man aged 18-30 years in good health. Some clones in this sample may be carry-over from other donors' samples. The chain has TRBV9 and TRBJ2-2, with TRBD1 as a possible D gene (5 bases). Sequenced: memory CD4+ T cells from PBMCs. The subset here: CD45RA-negative fraction. The CDR3 here is CASSALQDPNTGELFF. CDR3 bases: TGTGCCAGCAGCGCCCTACAGGATCCGAACACCGGGGAGCTGTTTTTT.